A selection of T cell receptor beta chains follows, all from one sample in a study of blood T cell repertoires in COVID-19. Assay: immunoSEQ multiplex PCR; the TCRdb copy retains only in-frame clones and omits some. The top ten hold roughly 2.1% of the sample, which has 100,000 or so clones, over 80% seen once. The sample consisted of peripheral blood. Receptors originate from a man aged 65-85 years with active or convalescent COVID-19. Each CDR3 is given with its conserved first and last residue. Fields, in order: clone size, V gene, J gene, D gene, CDR3 protein, CDR3 DNA. D genes are given only for firm matches. Size values are once, few and many counts, or a class for expanded clones, and some rows have none.

-,TRBV6-5,TRBJ1-1,-,CASSQGKNAEAFF,TGTGCCAGCAGCCAGGGGAAGAACGCTGAAGCTTTCTTT
-,TRBV30,TRBJ1-2,-,CAWSLDALYGYTF,TGTGCCTGGAGCTTAGATGCCCTCTATGGCTACACCTTC
-,TRBV7-2,TRBJ1-1,-,CASSSQAFAGNTEAFF,TGTGCCAGCAGCTCCCAGGCCTTCGCAGGGAACACTGAAGCTTTCTTT
-,TRBV20-1,TRBJ1-5,TRBD1,CSASRDREGQPQHF,TGCAGTGCTAGTCGGGACAGGGAGGGTCAGCCCCAGCATTTT
-,TRBV28,TRBJ2-5,-,CASGHKYQETQYF,TGTGCCAGCGGCCATAAGTACCAAGAGACCCAGTACTTC
once,TRBV28,TRBJ1-2,-,CASYGGNNYGYTF,TGTGCCAGCTACGGGGGTAATAACTATGGCTACACCTTC
-,TRBV7-9,TRBJ2-7,-,CASSLSLTRYEQYF,TGTGCCAGCAGCTTAAGTCTAACTAGGTACGAGCAGTACTTC
-,TRBV5-6,TRBJ2-5,-,CASSLDPPGTQYF,TGTGCCAGCAGCTTGGACCCACCGGGGACCCAGTACTTC
-,TRBV13,TRBJ1-5,-,CASTWGVGQPQHF,TGTGCCAGCACCTGGGGGGTGGGTCAGCCCCAGCATTTT
-,TRBV29-1,TRBJ1-1,-,CSVERGQRTEAFF,TGCAGCGTTGAGCGGGGGCAGCGCACTGAAGCTTTCTTT
-,TRBV7-2,TRBJ1-5,-,CASSPGAVNQPQHF,TGTGCCAGCAGCCCAGGGGCGGTAAATCAGCCCCAGCATTTT
-,TRBV19,TRBJ2-1,-,CASSRAGANYNEQFF,TGTGCCAGTAGTCGGGCGGGGGCAAACTACAATGAGCAGTTCTTC
-,TRBV5-4,TRBJ2-5,TRBD1,CASSPRTGKETQYF,TGTGCCAGCAGTCCCCGGACAGGGAAAGAGACCCAGTACTTC
-,TRBV18,TRBJ2-7,TRBD2,CASSPTSGGAGSYEQYF,TGTGCCAGCTCACCGACTAGCGGGGGGGCCGGTTCCTACGAGCAGTACTTC
-,TRBV24-1,TRBJ1-4,-,CATSDPRATNEKLFF,TGTGCCACCAGTGATCCTCGGGCAACTAATGAAAAACTGTTTTTT
once,TRBV27,TRBJ1-5,-,CASSSGGSNQPQHF,TGTGCCAGCAGTTCCGGAGGAAGCAATCAGCCCCAGCATTTT
-,TRBV5-1,TRBJ1-4,TRBD1,CASSPMGTGNEKLFF,TGCGCCAGCAGCCCCATGGGGACAGGGAATGAAAAACTGTTTTTT
once,TRBV6-5,TRBJ1-4,-,CASKAGQGYEKLFF,TGTGCCAGCAAAGCGGGGCAGGGGTATGAAAAACTGTTTTTT
-,TRBV5-1,TRBJ2-3,TRBD2,CASTGLAGGVDTQYF,TGCGCCAGCACCGGACTAGCGGGGGGTGTGGATACGCAGTATTTT
-,TRBV6-6,TRBJ1-1,-,CASKLDTEAFF,TGTGCCAGCAAACTGGACACTGAAGCTTTCTTT
-,TRBV18,TRBJ1-4,TRBD1,CASSPRTGDEKLFF,TGTGCCAGCTCACCTCGGACAGGGGACGAAAAACTGTTTTTT
-,TRBV28,TRBJ2-7,TRBD1,CASSLTDRELREQYF,TGTGCCAGCAGTCTGACGGACAGGGAGCTTCGCGAGCAGTACTTC
many,TRBV6-6,TRBJ1-4,TRBD1,CASSPRDRDNEKLFF,TGTGCCAGCAGCCCCCGGGACAGGGATAATGAAAAACTGTTTTTT
-,TRBV19,TRBJ2-1,TRBD1,CASSARWGQGNNEQFF,TGTGCCAGTAGTGCCCGCTGGGGACAGGGTAACAATGAGCAGTTCTTC